Shown below are 21 T cell receptor beta chains from a single sample sequenced in a study of cytomegalovirus exposure and HLA in healthy donors. Researchers ran the PCR with 60 Vbeta and 13 Jbeta primers. TCRdb's copy holds only in-frame clones and misses some; the assay was immunoSEQ multiplex PCR. The table has fewer than 120,000 clones, 78% seen once. The source material was PBMCs. The receptors here all came from a woman in her thirties in good health and CMV-seronegative.

The chain combines TRBV5-1 with TRBJ2-5, with 10 nucleotides matching TRBD1. This CDR3 has 15 amino acids. Germline V gene lookup returns CDR1 SGHRS and CDR2 YFSETQ. J was trimmed by 4 bases and V by 3 bases; bases with no gene match: 6. The CDR3 reads CASSWTGGQGETQYF. The CDR3 coding sequence is TGCGCCAGCAGCTGGACAGGGGGACAAGGAGAGACCCAGTACTTC.

The chain joins TRBV6-5 to TRBJ2-7, with 7 bases matching TRBD2. V lost 0 bases, J lost 9 bases, and 5 bases stayed unmatched. Germline assignment: CDR1 MNHEY and CDR2 SVGAGI. This CDR3 is 13 amino acids long. The CDR3 sequence: CASSYSGRGGQYF. The CDR3 DNA sequence: TGTGCCAGCAGTTACTCGGGCCGCGGGGGGCAGTACTTC.

This clone came up a few times. J is TRBJ1-1 and V is TRBV27, with 8 positions matching TRBD1. The CDR3 extends over 13 amino acids. CDR1 is MNHEY, CDR2 SMNVEV, per germline (reference sequence). Trimming removed 5 bases from V and 10 bases from J; junction bases left unmatched: 9. This chain's CDR3 is CASSPRTGLGAFF. CDR3 coding DNA: TGTGCCAGCAGTCCCCGGACAGGGCTGGGAGCTTTCTTT.

V usage is TRBV19 and J usage is TRBJ2-7; D gene ambiguous. This CDR3 comprises 13 residues. The V gene's germline CDR1 is LNHDA and CDR2 SQIVND (reference sequence). Between the trimmed V and J ends, which lost 5 bases and 0 bases, there was a span of 8 bases. The CDR3 here is CASSVKSSYEQYF. The CDR3, as DNA: TGTGCCAGTAGTGTAAAATCCTCCTACGAGCAGTACTTC.

J is TRBJ1-1 and V is TRBV9; no clear D gene. The length of the CDR3 is 13 residues. Germline values: CDR1 SGDLS, CDR2 YYNGEE. V shed 1 base and J shed 5 bases, with 9 bases lying between them. CDR3 DNA sequence: TGTGCCAGCAGCGTACTTGCGGGTACTGAAGCTTTCTTT. Its translation: CASSVLAGTEAFF.

The V gene is TRBV2, the J gene TRBJ2-5; 14 nucleotides line up with TRBD2. Trimming at V came to 10 bases and at J to 1 base, leaving 2 bases not matched to a gene. Germline assignment: CDR1 SNHLY and CDR2 FYNNEI. The CDR3 has 14 amino acids. The chain's CDR3 is CATGLAGGQETQYF. CDR3 bases: TGTGCCACCGGACTAGCGGGGGGCCAAGAGACCCAGTACTTC.

This clone came up once. V usage is TRBV28 and J usage is TRBJ1-1; the D gene is possibly TRBD1 (5 bases). The CDR3 extends over 12 amino acids. Germline V gene data show CDR1 as MDHEN and CDR2 as SYDVKM. Trimming removed 10 bases from V and 4 bases from J, with 13 bases in between. The CDR3 region has the DNA TGTGCCACCGTGGGTAGGGGCACTGAAGCTTTCTTT. This encodes CATVGRGTEAFF.

The chain links TRBV30 to TRBJ2-7; TRBD2 matches at 9 bases. The germline V gene has CDR1 GTSNPN and CDR2 SVGIG (reference sequence). The CDR3 sequence is 13 residues long. V lost 4 bases and J lost 2; bases outside the gene matches: 3. The CDR3 spells CAWKAGGTYEQYF. The DNA of the CDR3 is TGTGCCTGGAAAGCGGGAGGCACCTACGAGCAGTACTTC.

J is TRBJ2-2 and V is TRBV5-1; TRBD2 aligns across 9 bases. V gave up 3 bases and J gave up 1 base; unmatched junction bases: 4. Per the germline V gene, CDR1 is SGHRS and CDR2 is YFSETQ. CDR3 length equals 16 residues. The CDR3 reads CASSYQTSGNTGELFF. In nucleotides, the CDR3 is TGCGCCAGCAGCTACCAGACTAGCGGGAACACCGGGGAGCTGTTTTTT.

The V call is TRBV7-6, the J call TRBJ2-2, with D unclear. Per germline, CDR1 SGHVS and CDR2 FNYEAQ. Trimming shortened V by 5 bases and J by 3 bases, and 13 bases separated the two germline ends. This CDR3 has 15 residues. As DNA, the CDR3 is TGTGCCAGCAGCCCCTCCAATACAGACACCGGGGAGCTGTTTTTT. It is translated as CASSPSNTDTGELFF.

The chain uses TRBV5-8 and TRBJ2-5; a possible D gene is TRBD2 (6 bases). The ends were cut back, 7 bases at V and 10 bases at J, with 11 bases in the middle. This CDR3 has 10 residues. Germline V gene data show CDR1 as SGHTS and CDR2 as YDEGEE. The CDR3 DNA reads as TGTGCCAGCGCAACGGGGGACCAGTACTTC. As protein: CASATGDQYF.

The chain links TRBV4-3 to TRBJ2-1; 12 positions agree with TRBD2. With V trimmed by 2 bases and J by 9 bases, 11 bases remained unmatched. The germline V gene has CDR1 LGHNA and CDR2 YSLEER. The CDR3 runs to 17 residues. The CDR3 nucleotides are TGCGCCAGCAGCCAAAGGGCCCTAGCGGGGGGGCCCAGTGAGCAGTTCTTC. It encodes CASSQRALAGGPSEQFF.

The rearrangement uses TRBV29-1 and TRBJ2-1; 8 bases are a match to TRBD2. V shed 4 bases, J shed 2 bases, and the junction held 13 bases outside the gene matches. This CDR3 has 17 residues. Germline V gene data show CDR1 as SQVTM and CDR2 as ANQGSEA. CDR3 nucleotide sequence: TGCAGCGTTGGTTTACTAGCGGAAAAGTACACCTACAATGAGCAGTTCTTC. It encodes CSVGLLAEKYTYNEQFF.

The CDR3 bases are TGTGCCTGGAAATCTAGCGGGATAACCGGGGAGCTGTTTTTT. Its protein product is CAWKSSGITGELFF. This chain links TRBV30 with TRBJ2-2; the match to TRBD2 covers 9 bases. Germline trimming cut 4 bases from V and 5 bases from J; bases unmatched to any gene: 5. CDR1 is GTSNPN and CDR2 is SVGIG in the germline V gene (reference sequence). The CDR3 extends over 14 amino acids.

This clone was seen a handful of times. V usage is TRBV5-1 and J usage is TRBJ1-2, with 9 bases lining up with TRBD1. This CDR3 comprises 13 residues. The V gene's germline CDR1 is SGHRS and CDR2 YFSETQ. With 0 bases clipped from V and 8 bases from J, the junction kept 2 bases outside the gene matches. CDR3 nucleotides: TGCGCCAGCAGCTTGGGGACAGGGGTAGGCTACACCTTC. Its protein product is CASSLGTGVGYTF.

The chain employs TRBV28 and TRBJ1-1; 9 bases are shared with TRBD1. J gave up 1 base and V 7 bases, and 4 bases lay outside the gene matches. Germline CDR1 is MDHEN and CDR2 is SYDVKM. The CDR3 spans 14 residues. CDR3 in DNA: TGTGCCAGCATACAGGGGGCCCGGAACACTGAAGCTTTCTTT. Its translation: CASIQGARNTEAFF.

The V call is TRBV6-6, the J call TRBJ2-7, with 11 positions matching TRBD2. Trimming cost V 5 bases and J 6 bases; bases outside gene matches: 6. This CDR3 spans 14 amino acids. Germline assignment: CDR1 MNHNY and CDR2 SVGAGI (reference sequence). This CDR3 reads CASSLSGGAGEQYF. CDR3 nucleotide sequence: TGTGCCAGCAGTCTTAGCGGGGGGGCAGGCGAGCAGTACTTC.

The rearrangement joins TRBV7-2 to TRBJ2-6, with 9 bases fitting TRBD2. Germline CDR1 reads SGHTA; CDR2 reads FQGNSA. CDR3 length: 19 amino acids. The V segment lost 2 bases and the J segment 2 bases; nucleotides outside the gene matches: 10. In nucleotides, the CDR3 is TGTGCCAGCAGCTTAATCAGCGGGAGGCCCCCCGCTGGGGCCAACGTCCTGACTTTC. Protein sequence: CASSLISGRPPAGANVLTF. Full variable domain (remainder filled in from reference TRBV7-2 and TRBJ2-6): GAGVSQSPSNKVTEKGKDVELRCDPISGHTALYWYRQSLGQGLEFLIYFQGNSAPDKSGLPSDRFSAERTGGSVSTLTIQRTQQEDSAVYLCASSLISGRPPAGANVLTFGAGSRLTVL.

The genes are TRBV2 and TRBJ1-1; D unclear. Trimming stripped 7 bases from V and 1 base from J, with 13 bases between. This CDR3 spans 14 amino acids. Looked up from germline, CDR1 is SNHLY and CDR2 is FYNNEI. The CDR3 region is CASNLGRGNTEAFF. DNA for the CDR3: TGTGCCAGCAATCTAGGACGGGGGAACACTGAAGCTTTCTTT.

The chain combines TRBV30 with TRBJ2-1; D is unresolved. Germline loops: CDR1 GTSNPN, CDR2 SVGIG (reference sequence). The CDR3 runs to 13 residues. The germline V and J ends were trimmed by 2 bases and 0 bases, with 5 bases remaining between them. The CDR3, as DNA: TGTGCCTGGAGTCCTAGCTCCTACAATGAGCAGTTCTTC. Its translation is CAWSPSSYNEQFF.

The rearrangement links TRBV18 to TRBJ2-1; perhaps TRBD2 as D (6 bases). Trimming removed 5 bases from V and 3 bases from J, with 8 bases in between. This CDR3 region has 13 residues. From germline, CDR1 is KGHSH and CDR2 LQKENI. The CDR3 is CASSEGLYNEQFF. As DNA, the CDR3 is TGTGCCAGCTCAGAGGGACTCTACAATGAGCAGTTCTTC.